This entry is about one T cell receptor (beta chain). J gave up 5 bases and V 2 bases, and 11 bases lay outside the gene matches. Germline V gives CDR1 SGHRS, CDR2 YFSETQ. CDR3 length equals 18 residues. This record comes from a study of blood T cell repertoires in COVID-19. On the study more broadly: Material from acute and convalescent COVID-19 was sourced from the United States, Italy and Spain. Sources were T cells, B-cell-depleted T cells, or PBMCs; the material itself was cDNA or gDNA.

In the original processing: It was from reference gene primer amplification that nucleated cell counts were estimated. TCRdb's copy holds only in-frame clones and misses some; the assay was immunoSEQ multiplex PCR. V and J calls and clone size are given by that table; D and trimming were obtained from the DNA. The data hold roughly 380,000 clones, with more than 65% observed a single time. This TCR derives from a human donor with acute or convalescent COVID-19. The donor label of this sample is uncertain. Sequencing input: peripheral blood. The chain couples TRBV5-1 to TRBJ1-6; 9 bases map to TRBD1. This CDR3 reads CASSFLAGTGRNNSPLHF. CDR3 DNA: TGCGCCAGCAGCTTCTTGGCCGGGACAGGGAGAAATAATTCACCCCTCCACTTT. Using reference TRBV5-1 and TRBJ1-6 for the parts outside the CDR3, the full variable domain is KAGVTQTPRYLIKTRGQQVTLSCSPISGHRSVSWYQQTPGQGLQFLFEYFSETQRNKGNFPGRFSGRQFSNSRSEMNVSTLELGDSALYLCASSFLAGTGRNNSPLHFGNGTRLTVT.